A single sample is the source of the 30 T cell receptor beta chains below, sequenced in a study of blood T cell repertoires in COVID-19. Here immunoSEQ multiplex PCR was the method, and the copy in TCRdb shows in-frame clones only, minus some. The data contain about 400,000 clones, under 90% of them singletons. The sequencing sample was made of PBMCs or T cells enriched from blood (not recorded which). Every receptor here comes from a woman aged 25 to 39 who had recovered from COVID-19.

The V and J genes are TRBV30 and TRBJ1-5; a weak D match, TRBD1 (5 bases). The V end was cut by 4 bases, the J end by 4 bases, with 14 bases between. The CDR3 consists of 14 residues. Germline-derived CDR1 and CDR2 are GTSNPN and SVGIG (reference sequence). For the CDR3, the DNA is TGTGCCTGGAAGGCGGACGGACATAATCAGCCCCAGCATTTT. Amino acids: CAWKADGHNQPQHF.

Here the CDR3 DNA reads TGTGCCAGCAGTGAAAGCGGAAAGGAGTACTTC. It is translated as CASSESGKEYF. This chain links TRBV2 with TRBJ2-5, with a weak D call TRBD2 (5 bases). Germline V lookup: CDR1 SNHLY, CDR2 FYNNEI. V lost 2 bases and J lost 12, with 10 bases in between. The CDR3 covers 11 residues.

The DNA of the CDR3 is TGTGCCAGCTCTGAGAGTAATTCACCCCTCCACTTT. Translated: CASSESNSPLHF. The genes are TRBV6-6 and TRBJ1-6; D unclear. CDR1 is MNHNY and CDR2 is SVGAGI in the germline V gene (reference sequence). Trimming cost V 8 bases and J 6 bases, with 8 bases left between them. This CDR3 comprises 12 residues.

The chain links TRBV4-1 to TRBJ2-1, with 9 bases lining up with TRBD1. The length of the CDR3 is 16 residues. The germline CDR1 and CDR2 sequences are MGHRA and YSYEKL. V dropped 1 base and J dropped 2; count of bases not matched to a gene: 3. The CDR3 DNA reads as TGCGCCAGCAGCCAAGGACAGGGGGGCACCTACAATGAGCAGTTCTTC. Encoded protein: CASSQGQGGTYNEQFF.

The V call is TRBV15, the J call TRBJ1-5; D remains ambiguous. This CDR3 contains 15 residues. The V end was cut by 0 bases, the J end by 7 bases, with 13 bases between. Germline V CDR1 and CDR2: LNHNV, YYDKDF (reference sequence). The CDR3 sequence is CATSRDLGREQPQHF. The CDR3 bases are TGTGCCACCAGCAGAGATCTAGGGAGGGAACAGCCCCAGCATTTT.

CDR3 in DNA: TGTGCCTGGAGGGGGACAGGGGAACCTAACTATGGCTACACCTTC. Protein: CAWRGTGEPNYGYTF. The chain links TRBV30 to TRBJ1-2; 10 bases align to TRBD1. The CDR3 contains 15 residues. J gave up 0 bases and V 3 bases, and 4 bases lay outside the gene matches. Germline V lookup: CDR1 GTSNPN, CDR2 SVGIG (reference sequence).

Regarding this clone: A read error may account for a junction end that differs from germline. This chain connects TRBV29-1 to TRBJ1-2; D call uncertain. CDR3 size: 8 residues. Germline CDR1 SQVTM, CDR2 ANQGSEA. The CDR3 DNA sequence: TGCAGCGCCCTAAACCCCCCCTTC. Protein sequence: CSALNPPF.

The rearrangement uses TRBV29-1 and TRBJ1-2; D might be TRBD1 (5 bases). Trimming shortened V by 0 bases and J by 7 bases, and 18 bases separated the two germline ends. In germline, CDR1 is SQVTM, CDR2 ANQGSEA. This CDR3 spans 15 amino acids. The CDR3 DNA reads TGCAGCGTTGAAGATCCAAAAGGGGAGGCCGGTGGCTACACCTTC. Residues: CSVEDPKGEAGGYTF.

The chain uses TRBV7-2 and TRBJ1-1, with TRBD1 matching 10 bases. The CDR3 totals 15 residues. V gave up 4 bases and J gave up 0 bases; unmatched junction bases: 2. Per the germline V gene, CDR1 is SGHTA and CDR2 is FQGNSA. The CDR3 sequence is CASSSGQGLNTEAFF. The CDR3 bases are TGTGCCAGCAGCTCGGGACAGGGGCTGAACACTGAAGCTTTCTTT. Full variable domain (remainder filled in from reference TRBV7-2 and TRBJ1-1): GAGVSQSPSNKVTEKGKDVELRCDPISGHTALYWYRQSLGQGLEFLIYFQGNSAPDKSGLPSDRFSAERTGGSVSTLTIQRTQQEDSAVYLCASSSGQGLNTEAFFGQGTRLTVV.

V gene TRBV6-6 combines with J gene TRBJ1-2; TRBD1 matches 8 bases. The CDR3 loop spans 16 amino acids. Germline V gene sequence: CDR1 MNHNY, CDR2 SVGAGI (reference sequence). V was clipped by 5 bases and J by 2 bases; unmatched bases: 10. CDR3 loop: CASSPTGQGANYGYTF. CDR3 bases: TGTGCCAGCAGTCCTACGGGGCAGGGGGCCAACTATGGCTACACCTTC.

V is TRBV15 and J is TRBJ1-5, with D hard to call. V gave up 0 bases and J gave up 4 bases, with 4 bases separating them. This CDR3 has 13 residues. The germline gives CDR1 LNHNV, CDR2 YYDKDF (reference sequence). CDR3 in DNA: TGTGCCACCAGCAGAGATCCGAATCAGCCCCAGCATTTT. This translates into CATSRDPNQPQHF. The full variable domain, with the rest looked up from reference TRBV15 and TRBJ1-5, is DAMVIQNPRYQVTQFGKPVTLSCSQTLNHNVMYWYQQKSSQAPKLLFHYYDKDFNNEADTPDNFQSRRPNTSFCFLDIRSPGLGDTAMYLCATSRDPNQPQHFGDGTRLSIL.

The rearrangement links TRBV7-2 to TRBJ1-1, with 7 bases that match TRBD1. V dropped 4 bases and J dropped 3; count of bases not matched to a gene: 8. CDR3 length: 15 residues. The germline CDR1 and CDR2 sequences are SGHTA and FQGNSA. CDR3 region: CASSSRQGLDTEAFF. The DNA of the CDR3 is TGTGCCAGCAGCTCGCGACAGGGTCTGGACACTGAAGCTTTCTTT.

This chain joins TRBV7-3 and TRBJ2-7, with 12 bases lining up with TRBD2. V shed 4 bases, J shed 5 bases, and the junction held 3 bases outside the gene matches. Germline V gene sequence: CDR1 SGHTA, CDR2 FQGTGA. This CDR3 has 14 amino acids. The DNA for the CDR3 is TGTGCCAGCAGCTCAGGACTAGCGGGGAACGAGCAGTACTTC. Its protein is CASSSGLAGNEQYF.

The rearrangement joins TRBV6-1 to TRBJ2-6; D is undetermined. This CDR3 has 14 amino acids. Trimming took 2 bases from V and 1 from J, leaving 3 bases between them. Per germline, CDR1 MNHNS and CDR2 SASEGT. CDR3 amino acids: CASSESSGANVLTF. The CDR3 bases are TGTGCCAGCAGTGAATCTTCTGGGGCCAACGTCCTGACTTTC.

This clone was seen a few times. The chain uses TRBV27 and TRBJ1-5; D is ambiguous. The V gene's germline CDR1 is MNHEY and CDR2 SMNVEV (reference sequence). The CDR3 runs to 15 residues. V lost 6 bases, J lost 3 bases, and 15 bases lay in between. Written as DNA, the CDR3 is TGTGCCAGCAGGCCCTCCGGGGATAACAATCAGCCCCAGCATTTT. This encodes CASRPSGDNNQPQHF.

With regard to this clone: Other DNA sequences of this sample code for an identical CDR3. V and J are TRBV19 and TRBJ2-2; D is possibly TRBD2 (5 bases). The V end lost 10 bases, the J end lost 5 bases, and 14 bases lay between the germline ends. The CDR3 covers 13 residues. CDR1 and CDR2 (germline): LNHDA, SQIVND (reference sequence). CDR3 bases: TGTGCCACGGCCACGGGGTATACCGGGGAGCTGTTTTTT. Amino acids: CATATGYTGELFF.

The rearrangement links TRBV10-1 to TRBJ2-1; 7 bases agree with TRBD1. V was pared by 2 bases and J by 9 bases, with 4 bases of the junction left unmatched. The CDR3 is 13 amino acids. CDR1 and CDR2 from the germline V gene are WNHNN and SYGVQD (reference sequence). The CDR3 DNA is TGCGCCAGCAGTGAGGACAGGGCCGGTGAGCAGTTCTTC. Translation gives CASSEDRAGEQFF.

This clone was seen once. The chain joins TRBV14 to TRBJ2-1, with TRBD2 identical over 10 bases. This CDR3 region has 20 residues. The germline CDR1 and CDR2 sequences are SGHDN and FVKESK. V dropped 1 base and J dropped 2; count of bases not matched to a gene: 14. The CDR3 loop is CASSQGPSSGSKRAYNEQFF. CDR3 in DNA: TGTGCCAGCAGCCAAGGCCCCTCTAGCGGGAGTAAGAGGGCCTACAATGAGCAGTTCTTC.

CDR3 loop: CAIERQGQIGGYTF. CDR3 bases: TGTGCCATCGAAAGACAGGGGCAGATAGGTGGCTACACCTTC. The genes are TRBV10-3 and TRBJ1-2, with 8 bases lining up with TRBD1. CDR3 size: 14 residues. CDR1 and CDR2 (germline): ENHRY, SYGVKD. Trimming removed 8 bases from V and 7 bases from J; junction bases left unmatched: 12.

The sample holds a few counts of this clone. The V and J genes are TRBV24-1 and TRBJ2-4; 9 bases match TRBD1. CDR1 is KGHDR and CDR2 is SFDVKD in the germline V gene. The CDR3 contains 12 residues. V dropped 5 bases and J dropped 8; count of bases not matched to a gene: 0. The CDR3 here is CATSGQGDIQYF. Written as DNA, the CDR3 is TGTGCCACCAGTGGACAGGGGGACATTCAGTACTTC.

This clone was picked up a small number of times. This rearrangement joins TRBV10-1 to TRBJ2-7; D is possibly TRBD1 (5 bases). CDR1 is WNHNN and CDR2 is SYGVQD in the germline V gene (reference sequence). V lost 3 bases, J lost 2 bases, and 11 bases lay in between. This CDR3 region has 14 residues. CDR3 sequence reads: CASSETGLTYEQYF. CDR3 coding DNA: TGCGCCAGCAGTGAAACAGGCCTAACCTACGAGCAGTACTTC.

The rearrangement links TRBV29-1 to TRBJ2-3; D is unresolved. V lost 4 bases to trimming and J lost 6 bases, with 8 bases between them. The CDR3 covers 11 residues. CDR1 SQVTM and CDR2 ANQGSEA come from the germline V gene. CDR3 nucleotides: TGCAGCGTTGCAGACGGGGATACGCAGTATTTT. Translated, it gives CSVADGDTQYF.

The genes are TRBV28 and TRBJ1-2; D is possibly TRBD1 (6 bases). The V and J ends lost 8 bases and 4 bases respectively, with 17 bases between them. Germline V gene data show CDR1 as MDHEN and CDR2 as SYDVKM. The length of the CDR3 is 14 residues. CDR3 in amino acids: CASSAGGRVYGYTF. As DNA, the CDR3 is TGTGCCAGCTCCGCGGGGGGCAGGGTCTATGGCTACACCTTC.

This sequence joins TRBV4-2 and TRBJ2-6; D is possibly TRBD2 (6 bases). CDR3 length: 16 amino acids. Germline V gene sequence: CDR1 LGHNA, CDR2 YNFKEQ. Trimming took off 0 bases at V and 3 bases at J, with 9 bases between the two ends. The CDR3, as DNA: TGTGCCAGCAGCCAAGATGGGGGACTTGGGGCCAACGTCCTGACTTTC. Its translation is CASSQDGGLGANVLTF.

The rearrangement uses TRBV30 and TRBJ2-1, with D possibly being TRBD2 (6 bases). This CDR3 contains 16 residues. The V gene's germline CDR1 is GTSNPN and CDR2 SVGIG (reference sequence). Trimming pared 0 bases from V and 3 bases from J, leaving 15 bases between. The CDR3 bases are TGTGCCTGGAGTGTAGTAGATAGCGGAGACTACAATGAGCAGTTCTTC. It specifies CAWSVVDSGDYNEQFF.

V usage is TRBV5-8 and J usage is TRBJ2-3, with 13 bases that match TRBD2. The ends lost 3 bases at V and 1 base at J; junction bases unmatched: 2. CDR1 and CDR2 (germline): SGHTS, YDEGEE. The CDR3 totals 16 residues. CDR3 sequence reads: CASSSGLAGGTDTQYF. The CDR3 nucleotides read TGTGCCAGCAGCTCTGGACTAGCGGGAGGCACAGATACGCAGTATTTT.

The chain couples TRBV4-2 to TRBJ2-3; 11 positions match TRBD2. The germline V gene has CDR1 LGHNA and CDR2 YNFKEQ. The CDR3 has 17 residues. V lost 4 bases to trimming and J lost 0 bases; unmatched junction nucleotides: 6. Here the CDR3 reads CASSPGSSGGSTDTQYF. CDR3 sequence (DNA): TGTGCCAGCAGCCCTGGTTCTAGCGGGGGGAGCACAGATACGCAGTATTTT.

About this clone itself: A read error may account for a junction end that differs from germline. This chain joins TRBV9 and TRBJ2-1; D is ambiguous. Germline CDR1 is SGDLS and CDR2 is YYNGEE. This CDR3 region has 14 residues. CDR3 loop: CASSPEPLYNERFF. DNA of the CDR3: TGTGCCAGCAGCCCCGAACCACTTTACAATGAGCGGTTCTTC.

The rearrangement uses TRBV6-8 and TRBJ2-3, with 7 bases that match TRBD2. The germline V gene has CDR1 MNHGY and CDR2 SAAAGT. Unmatched junction bases numbered 14, after V lost 4 bases and J lost 1 base. The CDR3 sequence is 18 residues long. The CDR3 protein is CASSWGGVRNSRTDTQYF. Written as DNA, the CDR3 is TGTGCCAGCAGTTGGGGGGGGGTACGGAACTCCCGCACAGATACGCAGTATTTT.

This chain uses TRBV27 with TRBJ2-3; TRBD1 is a possible D gene (5 bases). The V gene lost 5 bases and the J gene lost 6 bases, with 18 bases spanning the gap. Germline CDR1 is MNHEY and CDR2 is SMNVEV (reference sequence). The CDR3 is 15 residues long. The CDR3 DNA follows: TGTGCCAGCAGTCTACTGCAGGGAAATTCTGATACGCAGTATTTT. Its protein is CASSLLQGNSDTQYF.